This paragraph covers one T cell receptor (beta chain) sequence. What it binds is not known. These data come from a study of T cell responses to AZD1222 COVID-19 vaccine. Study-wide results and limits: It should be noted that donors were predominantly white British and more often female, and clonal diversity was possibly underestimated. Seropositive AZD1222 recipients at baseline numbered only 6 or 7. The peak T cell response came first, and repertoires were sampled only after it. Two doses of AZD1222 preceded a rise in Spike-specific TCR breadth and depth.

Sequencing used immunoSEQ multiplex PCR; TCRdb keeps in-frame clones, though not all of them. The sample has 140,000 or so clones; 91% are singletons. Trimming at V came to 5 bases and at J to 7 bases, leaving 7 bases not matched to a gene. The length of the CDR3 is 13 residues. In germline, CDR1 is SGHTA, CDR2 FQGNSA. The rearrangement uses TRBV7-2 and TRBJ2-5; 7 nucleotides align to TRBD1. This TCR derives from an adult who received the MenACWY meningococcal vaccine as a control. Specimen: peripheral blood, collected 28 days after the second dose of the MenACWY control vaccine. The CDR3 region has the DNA TGTGCCAGCAGCCTTGACAGGGCGGGGACCCAGTACTTC. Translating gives CASSLDRAGTQYF.